Following are 26 T cell receptor beta chains from one sample sequenced in a study of glioma-infiltrating T cells after dendritic cell vaccination. Generated by immunoSEQ multiplex PCR, the TCRdb table keeps only in-frame clones and is missing some. The table lists about 82,000 clones, 70% to 90% of them singletons. The sample here was blood, taken before dendritic cell vaccination. All receptors come from a human donor with glioblastoma.

A single count supports this clone. This chain uses TRBV5-4 with TRBJ1-2, with TRBD1 identical over 9 bases. CDR3 length: 16 amino acids. Trimming took 4 bases from V and 3 from J; bases not matched to a gene: 10. Looked up from germline, CDR1 is SGHNT and CDR2 is YYREEE (reference sequence). CDR3 DNA sequence: TGTGCCAGCAGCATGCGCCCCGACAGGGGGGACTATGGCTACACCTTC. Translated, it gives CASSMRPDRGDYGYTF. Variable domain in full (rest from reference TRBV5-4 and TRBJ1-2): ETGVTQSPTHLIKTRGQQVTLRCSSQSGHNTVSWYQQALGQGPQFIFQYYREEENGRGNFPPRFSGLQFPNYSSELNVNALELDDSALYLCASSMRPDRGDYGYTFGSGTRLTVV.

The V call is TRBV9, the J call TRBJ1-2; 9 bases map to TRBD1. V shed 4 bases, J shed 7 bases, and the junction held 8 bases outside the gene matches. Germline CDR1 is SGDLS and CDR2 is YYNGEE. The CDR3 spans 14 residues. CDR3 nucleotides: TGTGCCAGCAGCTTCACCGGGACAGGGAGTGGCTACACCTTC. This codes for CASSFTGTGSGYTF.

The V and J genes are TRBV2 and TRBJ2-5; D may be TRBD1 (6 bases). With 6 bases removed from V and 5 bases from J, the gap between germline ends came to 10 bases. The CDR3 sequence is 12 residues long. Germline values: CDR1 SNHLY, CDR2 FYNNEI. The CDR3 loop is CASSPGVETQYF. The CDR3 nucleotides read TGTGCCAGCAGCCCAGGGGTGGAGACCCAGTACTTC.

The CDR3 region has the DNA TGTGCCAGCAGCTTGGCTGGGGGGGGGCCCTTCGAAAAACTGTTTTTT. Amino acids: CASSLAGGGPFEKLFF. The chain couples TRBV5-5 to TRBJ1-4; weak D call: TRBD1 (6 bases). The germline V gene encodes CDR1 SGHKS and CDR2 YYEKEE (reference sequence). The CDR3 totals 16 residues. Trimming cost V 0 bases and J 8 bases, with 17 bases left between them.

The chain is built from TRBV6-1 and TRBJ1-5; D uncertain. Trimming cost V 5 bases and J 0 bases, with 5 bases left between them. CDR1 and CDR2 from the germline V gene are MNHNS and SASEGT. There are 13 residues in the CDR3. The CDR3 bases are TGTGCCAGCAGTCAGGATAGCAATCAGCCCCAGCATTTT. Its translation is CASSQDSNQPQHF.

V usage is TRBV5-4 and J usage is TRBJ2-1; D call uncertain. Germline V gene lookup returns CDR1 SGHNT and CDR2 YYREEE (reference sequence). The CDR3 is 13 residues long. Trimming left V 0 bases short and J 3 bases short, with 4 bases between. CDR3 in amino acids: CASSLASYNEQFF. The CDR3 DNA is TGTGCCAGCAGCTTGGCTAGCTACAATGAGCAGTTCTTC.

This clone was observed a few times. The chain couples TRBV5-1 to TRBJ2-2; 9 positions match TRBD1. The V segment lost 1 base and the J segment 5 bases; nucleotides outside the gene matches: 6. Germline loops: CDR1 SGHRS, CDR2 YFSETQ. This CDR3 is built from 16 residues. The CDR3, as DNA: TGCGCCAGCAGCTTGACAGGACAGGGGAGTACCGGGGAGCTGTTTTTT. It is translated as CASSLTGQGSTGELFF.

The chain links TRBV6-6 to TRBJ2-3, with TRBD2 matching over 7 bases. Germline values: CDR1 MNHNY, CDR2 SVGAGI (reference sequence). With V trimmed by 5 bases and J by 5 bases, 7 bases remained unmatched. This CDR3 is 14 amino acids long. The CDR3 protein is CASSPRGNEDTQYF. CDR3 DNA sequence: TGTGCCAGCAGTCCGCGGGGGAACGAAGATACGCAGTATTTT.

V is TRBV15 and J is TRBJ2-4; possibly TRBD1 for D (6 bases). The CDR3 spans 13 residues. Germline-derived CDR1 and CDR2 are LNHNV and YYDKDF (reference sequence). Trimming stripped 5 bases from V and 5 bases from J, with 10 bases between. The CDR3 bases are TGTGCCACCAGCGCTTCAGGGGAAAACATTCAGTACTTC. Translating gives CATSASGENIQYF.

The rearrangement joins TRBV27 to TRBJ2-5; 10 positions agree with TRBD2. This CDR3 has 17 residues. CDR1 is MNHEY, CDR2 SMNVEV, per germline (reference sequence). V was pared by 5 bases and J by 5 bases, with 14 bases of the junction left unmatched. DNA for the CDR3: TGTGCCAGCAGTGACCATCTGCAGCGGGGGGGCCGCGAGACCCAGTACTTC. Its protein product is CASSDHLQRGGRETQYF.

The gene calls are TRBV9 and TRBJ1-1; D gene ambiguous. Trimming removed 0 bases at V and 0 bases at J, with 6 bases between. Germline CDR1 and CDR2: SGDLS and YYNGEE. This CDR3 comprises 14 residues. In nucleotides, the CDR3 is TGTGCCAGCAGCGTAGCACAATTGAACACTGAAGCTTTCTTT. Translated, it gives CASSVAQLNTEAFF.

The chain couples TRBV6-1 to TRBJ2-5; 8 bases are a match to TRBD1. The germline gives CDR1 MNHNS, CDR2 SASEGT. Trimming cost V 8 bases and J 0 bases; bases outside gene matches: 8. This CDR3 has 15 residues. Here the CDR3 DNA reads TGTGCCAGCTGCCCCCGGGACAGGTACCAAGAGACCCAGTACTTC. Amino acids: CASCPRDRYQETQYF.

The CDR3: CASSQEGGTGVKTQYF. CDR3 coding DNA: TGTGCCAGCAGCCAAGAAGGGGGGACAGGGGTTAAGACCCAGTACTTC. The V and J genes are TRBV4-2 and TRBJ2-5; 10 nucleotides align to TRBD1. Germline V gives CDR1 LGHNA, CDR2 YNFKEQ. There are 16 residues in the CDR3. The ends lost 0 bases at V and 6 bases at J; junction bases unmatched: 7.

The V call is TRBV5-4, the J call TRBJ2-5; 8 nucleotides match TRBD1. The end of the DNA is better explained by TRBJ2-7, so the J call may be wrong. Germline CDR1 reads SGHNT; CDR2 reads YYREEE (reference sequence). The CDR3 runs 14 residues. In DNA form, the CDR3 reads TGTGCCAGCAGCCGCCGGGACAGGCTTCTCGAGCAGTACTTC. Encoded protein: CASSRRDRLLEQYF.

A single count supports this clone. The chain combines TRBV27 with TRBJ2-6; 11 bases fit TRBD1. The CDR3 totals 21 residues. In germline, CDR1 is MNHEY, CDR2 SMNVEV (reference sequence). V was pared by 4 bases and J by 4 bases, with 18 bases of the junction left unmatched. CDR3: CASSSRVGGTGGSWGANVLTF. CDR3 nucleotide sequence: TGTGCCAGCAGTTCAAGGGTAGGCGGGACAGGGGGATCGTGGGGGGCCAACGTCCTGACTTTC.

This clone has only a few counts. CDR3 DNA: TGTGCCAGCAGTGCCACCCGGGACACGCGGCAGGATACGCAGTATTTT. Its translation: CASSATRDTRQDTQYF. V usage is TRBV2 and J usage is TRBJ2-3, with D tentatively TRBD1 (6 bases). Trimming pared 4 bases from V and 6 bases from J, leaving 20 bases between. The V gene's germline CDR1 is SNHLY and CDR2 FYNNEI. The CDR3 sequence is 16 residues long.

The chain recombines TRBV7-2 with TRBJ2-4; D perhaps matches TRBD2 (5 bases). The CDR3 consists of 12 residues. V was cut by 5 bases and J by 8 bases, with 10 bases left in between. Per germline, CDR1 SGHTA and CDR2 FQGNSA. CDR3 bases: TGTGCCAGCAGCCGGGAATTATACATTCAGTACTTC. This translates into CASSRELYIQYF.

This chain links TRBV7-9 with TRBJ2-3; D is unclear. The V gene's germline CDR1 is SEHNR and CDR2 FQNEAQ (reference sequence). Deletions cut 8 bases from V and 6 bases from J, with 12 bases between. CDR3 length: 12 residues. CDR3: CASGDRADTQYF. In DNA form, the CDR3 reads TGTGCCAGCGGTGATCGAGCGGATACGCAGTATTTT.

The chain employs TRBV29-1 and TRBJ2-3, with 9 bases fitting TRBD2. CDR1 SQVTM and CDR2 ANQGSEA come from the germline V gene. The CDR3 covers 14 residues. Trimming removed 4 bases from V and 7 bases from J; junction bases left unmatched: 9. CDR3 amino acids: CSVVSGSRENTQYF. CDR3 DNA: TGCAGCGTTGTTAGCGGGAGCAGGGAAAATACGCAGTATTTT.

This clone was observed once. The V call is TRBV7-3, the J call TRBJ2-5, with D unresolved. Trimming took off 5 bases at V and 5 bases at J, with 15 bases between the two ends. From germline, CDR1 is SGHTA and CDR2 FQGTGA. The CDR3 extends over 14 amino acids. CDR3 residues: CASSPSSSLETQYF. The CDR3 DNA sequence: TGTGCCAGCAGCCCATCTAGTAGTCTCGAGACCCAGTACTTC.

The chain has TRBV7-2 and TRBJ1-1; 11 nucleotides agree with TRBD1. The trim removed 2 bases at V and 5 bases at J, leaving 10 bases unmatched. The V gene's germline CDR1 is SGHTA and CDR2 FQGNSA. The CDR3 runs 17 residues. CDR3 sequence reads: CASSLPLRTGGKTEAFF. The CDR3 coding sequence is TGTGCCAGCAGCTTACCCCTTCGGACAGGGGGCAAAACTGAAGCTTTCTTT.

In this sample, this clone turned up once. V gene TRBV28 combines with J gene TRBJ1-1, with 7 bases aligning to TRBD1. Germline assignment: CDR1 MDHEN and CDR2 SYDVKM. The trim removed 8 bases at V and 0 bases at J, leaving 12 bases unmatched. CDR3 size: 16 residues. CDR3 nucleotides: TGTGCCAGCCGGCCGGGACAGAACGTTTTGAACACTGAAGCTTTCTTT. As protein: CASRPGQNVLNTEAFF. Supplemented by reference TRBV28 and TRBJ1-1, the full variable domain reads DVKVTQSSRYLVKRTGEKVFLECVQDMDHENMFWYRQDPGLGLRLIYFSYDVKMKEKGDIPEGYSVSREKKERFSLILESASTNQTSMYLCASRPGQNVLNTEAFFGQGTRLTVV.

The chain employs TRBV6-5 and TRBJ1-5; possibly TRBD1 for D (5 bases). In germline, CDR1 is MNHEY, CDR2 SVGAGI. CDR3 length: 15 residues. V was pared by 2 bases and J by 4 bases, with 12 bases between. CDR3 residues: CASSYAGIPNQPQHF. The CDR3 nucleotides read TGTGCCAGCAGTTACGCAGGGATTCCTAATCAGCCCCAGCATTTT.

The chain combines TRBV6-4 with TRBJ2-1; a possible D gene is TRBD2 (5 bases). The CDR3 spans 16 residues. Germline V gene data show CDR1 as MRHNA and CDR2 as SNTAGT. Trimming shortened V by 0 bases and J by 0 bases, and 9 bases separated the two germline ends. The CDR3 loop reads CASSDSGLASYNEQFF. In DNA, the CDR3 is TGTGCCAGCAGTGACTCTGGCCTAGCCTCCTACAATGAGCAGTTCTTC.

The rearrangement joins TRBV10-1 to TRBJ2-7; 7 positions match TRBD1. V gave up 3 bases and J gave up 1 base; unmatched junction bases: 3. CDR3 length: 14 residues. From germline, CDR1 is WNHNN and CDR2 SYGVQD (reference sequence). For the CDR3, the DNA is TGCGCCAGCAGTGATCAGGGGGAATCCTACGAGCAGTACTTC. It is translated as CASSDQGESYEQYF.

This clone was counted a single time. J is TRBJ2-5 and V is TRBV19, with 10 bases that match TRBD1. CDR1 is LNHDA, CDR2 SQIVND, per germline (reference sequence). The CDR3 consists of 16 residues. After removal of 4 bases from V and 4 bases from J, the junction contained 9 bases not matched to a gene. The DNA for the CDR3 is TGTGCCAGTAGTAACCGTCCTGGGACAGGGGTAGAGACCCAGTACTTC. Amino acid sequence: CASSNRPGTGVETQYF. The whole variable domain, filled in from reference TRBV19 and TRBJ2-5, reads DGGITQSPKYLFRKEGQNVTLSCEQNLNHDAMYWYRQDPGQGLRLIYYSQIVNDFQKGDIAEGYSVSREKKESFPLTVTSAQKNPTAFYLCASSNRPGTGVETQYFGPGTRLLVL.